This passage covers 6 T cell receptor beta chains from one sample sequenced in a study of graft-versus-host responses after intestinal transplantation (TCRdb year 2021). The sample's time point, from its label and the paper: cells obtained before transplantation from donor or recipient. The library was prepared using the immunoSEQ multiplex PCR assay. Here the immuneACCESS table is served through TCRdb, limited to in-frame sequences with V and J called. Missing clones are a known gap in these copies; in checked studies unresolved V genes cover under half, and the rest lacks a known reason. Within this sample are 20,000 to 25,000 clones, with 55% to 60% of them counted one time only. The ten largest clones capture 1% of the sample. This material consisted of alloreactive CD4+ T cells from a mixed lymphocyte reaction culture, taken before intestinal transplant. The cell subset or site label corresponds to: CFSE-low proliferating T cells sorted from roughly 6-day pre-transplant mixed lymphocyte reaction (GvH or HvG direction). Receptors were obtained from a human patient who received an intestinal transplant.

This clone is labeled medium-sized. The CDR3 region has the DNA TGTGCCAGCAGCCAGGGACAGGTCTATGGCTACACCTTC. Its translation: CASSQGQVYGYTF. The rearrangement uses TRBV7-9 and TRBJ1-2; 8 bases match TRBD1. V was clipped by 5 bases and J by 4 bases; unmatched bases: 3. The CDR3 contains 13 residues. Germline V CDR1 and CDR2: SEHNR, FQNEAQ (reference sequence).

The chain joins TRBV19 to TRBJ1-6; 8 nucleotides agree with TRBD1. Germline V CDR1 and CDR2: LNHDA, SQIVND (reference sequence). This CDR3 comprises 15 residues. The ends lost 6 bases at V and 8 bases at J; junction bases unmatched: 9. The chain's CDR3 is CASSTRQGRDSPLHF. The CDR3 DNA sequence: TGTGCCAGTAGCACCCGACAGGGGAGAGATTCACCCCTCCACTTT.

The chain links TRBV20-1 to TRBJ1-2, with D hard to call. This CDR3 is built from 11 residues. The germline gives CDR1 DFQATT, CDR2 SNEGSKA (reference sequence). With 4 bases removed from V and 3 bases from J, the gap between germline ends came to 6 bases. The CDR3 region has the DNA TGCAGTGCTATTCAATACTATGGCTACACCTTC. It codes for CSAIQYYGYTF.

This clone was counted only a few times. The chain carries TRBV28 and TRBJ1-1; TRBD1 agrees at 9 bases. V gave up 6 bases and J gave up 4 bases; unmatched junction bases: 6. Germline V gene lookup returns CDR1 MDHEN and CDR2 SYDVKM. The CDR3 totals 14 residues. Written as DNA, the CDR3 is TGTGCCAGCAGAAAACAGGGGGCTGTCACTGAAGCTTTCTTT. It specifies CASRKQGAVTEAFF.

In this sample, this clone turned up a few times. V usage is TRBV7-6 and J usage is TRBJ2-5; D uncertain. Germline lookup yields CDR1 SGHVS and CDR2 FNYEAQ. V lost 4 bases to trimming and J lost 2 bases, with 2 bases between them. CDR3 length: 11 amino acids. The CDR3 sequence is CASSSQETQYF. CDR3 bases: TGTGCCAGCAGCTCTCAAGAGACCCAGTACTTC.

The V call is TRBV6-5, the J call TRBJ2-1, with a weak D call TRBD1 (5 bases). The germline gives CDR1 MNHEY, CDR2 SVGAGI. V lost 5 bases and J 9 bases, leaving 8 bases between the germline ends. The CDR3 length is 11 residues. The CDR3 DNA reads as TGTGCCAGCAGTAATAGGGGTGAGCAGTTCTTC. This sequence encodes CASSNRGEQFF.